What follows is one T cell receptor beta chain and its context. What it binds is unknown. The data originate from a study of blood T cells in healthy people across ages. Study outcomes and limitations: Roughly linear age-related decline in beta diversity appeared, significant by age around 42.

Next came a second PCR, run for roughly 6 to 11 cycles, which used a sample-barcoded 5' primer along with a J-beta primer mix. Each cDNA molecule was tagged by a template-switch adaptor that had 12 random nucleotides. MiXCR, applied by TCRdb to the 5' RACE reads, yields one record per CDR3 protein. The data hold roughly 1,700,000 distinct CDR3 sequences, with roughly 27% observed a single time. The germline V and J ends were trimmed by 1 base and 3 bases, with 11 bases remaining between them. CDR1 and CDR2 from the germline V gene are SGHRS and YFSETQ. This CDR3 has 14 amino acids. A minimum of 5 micrograms of total RNA was extracted per sample.

Source material: blood. The TCR comes from a woman aged 25 to 39 in good health. The chain links TRBV5-1 to TRBJ2-7; either TRBD1 or TRBD2 may supply D (5 bases each). DNA for the CDR3: TGCGCCAGCAGCTTGTGGACTGGGGGCTACGAGCAGTACTTC. The encoded protein is CASSLWTGGYEQYF. The full variable domain, in which reference TRBV5-1 and TRBJ2-7 provide the parts outside the CDR3, is KAGVTQTPRYLIKTRGQQVTLSCSPISGHRSVSWYQQTPGQGLQFLFEYFSETQRNKGNFPGRFSGRQFSNSRSEMNVSTLELGDSALYLCASSLWTGGYEQYFGPGTRLTVT.